A few counts support the clone carrying this TCR beta chain. Its matching antigen is unknown. The CDR3 totals 15 residues. Germline V gives CDR1 LGHDT, CDR2 YNNKEL (reference sequence). The junction had 3 bases not matched to a gene; V was cut back by 3 bases and J by 0 bases. Naive CD4+ T cells were purified with Tregs depleted by CD25. Semi-nested PCR with Nested Universal Primer A followed constant-region reverse priming of full-length variable regions. TCRdb processed the 5' RACE reads anew with MiXCR; each CDR3 protein has one entry. The sample records about 40,000 distinct CDR3 sequences, approximately 19% being singletons. Findings and caveats of the study: In terms of TCR gene usage, tumor memory CD4+ T cells clustered together with blood and lymph node memory CD4+ cells, as well as with lymph node naive CD4+ cells. Tumor-infiltrating Treg TCR alpha and beta sequences overlapped most with tumor naive CD4+ T cells, then blood naive.

This clonotype was sampled from a female donor with breast cancer. The genes are TRBV3-1 and TRBJ2-7; 9 bases line up with TRBD2. The sequenced sample was naive CD4+ T cells sorted from a lymph node. As to subset: naive CD4+ T cells, CD4+CD45RA+CD25-. The chain's CDR3 is CASSQSGGSSYEQYF. The CDR3 nucleotides read TGTGCCAGCAGCCAGAGCGGGGGGAGCTCCTACGAGCAGTACTTC.